This T cell receptor (beta chain) was obtained from a study of spatial heterogeneity in lung cancer. Study overall: Combinations of a unique TCR and a UMI were tallied in raw reads, and on average each appeared more than ten times.

The table lists this clonotype with many counts. Time point of the sample: blood at routine non-recurrence follow-up after resection. No cell sorting; template was whole RNA from tumor, lung tissue or PBMC. V was trimmed by 5 bases and J by 6 bases, leaving 14 bases between them. The CDR3 has 14 amino acids. Germline V gives CDR1 WSHSY, CDR2 SAAADI. TCRdb re-analysed the 5' RACE reads in MiXCR, keeping a single row per CDR3 protein. The sample includes about 50,000 distinct CDR3 sequences, under 8% of them seen just once. The source material was PBMCs, sampled at follow-up. This clonotype originated in a female donor with early-stage non-small cell lung cancer. J is TRBJ1-5 and V is TRBV10-2; a possible D gene is TRBD1 (5 bases). CDR3 nucleotides: TGCGCCAGCAGTTATCAGGGTTCGGGTCAGCCCCAGCATTTT. Residues: CASSYQGSGQPQHF.